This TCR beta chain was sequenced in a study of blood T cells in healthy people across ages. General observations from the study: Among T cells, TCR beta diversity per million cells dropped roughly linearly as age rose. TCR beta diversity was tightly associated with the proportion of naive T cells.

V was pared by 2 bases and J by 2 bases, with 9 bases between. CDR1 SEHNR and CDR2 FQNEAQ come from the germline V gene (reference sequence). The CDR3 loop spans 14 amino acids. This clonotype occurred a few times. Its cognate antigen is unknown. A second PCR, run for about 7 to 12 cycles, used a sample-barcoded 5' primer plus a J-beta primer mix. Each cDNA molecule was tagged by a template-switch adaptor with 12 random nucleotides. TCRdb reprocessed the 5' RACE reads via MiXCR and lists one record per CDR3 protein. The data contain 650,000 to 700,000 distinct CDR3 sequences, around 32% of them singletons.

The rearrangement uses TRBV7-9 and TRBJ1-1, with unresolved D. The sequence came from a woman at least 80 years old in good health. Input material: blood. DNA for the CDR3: TGTGCCAGCAGCTTAACAGCCATAAACACTGAAGCTTTCTTT. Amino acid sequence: CASSLTAINTEAFF. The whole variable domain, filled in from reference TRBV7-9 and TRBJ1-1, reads DTGVSQNPRHKITKRGQNVTFRCDPISEHNRLYWYRQTLGQGPEFLTYFQNEAQLEKSRLLSDRFSAERPKGSFSTLEIQRTEQGDSAMYLCASSLTAINTEAFFGQGTRLTVV.